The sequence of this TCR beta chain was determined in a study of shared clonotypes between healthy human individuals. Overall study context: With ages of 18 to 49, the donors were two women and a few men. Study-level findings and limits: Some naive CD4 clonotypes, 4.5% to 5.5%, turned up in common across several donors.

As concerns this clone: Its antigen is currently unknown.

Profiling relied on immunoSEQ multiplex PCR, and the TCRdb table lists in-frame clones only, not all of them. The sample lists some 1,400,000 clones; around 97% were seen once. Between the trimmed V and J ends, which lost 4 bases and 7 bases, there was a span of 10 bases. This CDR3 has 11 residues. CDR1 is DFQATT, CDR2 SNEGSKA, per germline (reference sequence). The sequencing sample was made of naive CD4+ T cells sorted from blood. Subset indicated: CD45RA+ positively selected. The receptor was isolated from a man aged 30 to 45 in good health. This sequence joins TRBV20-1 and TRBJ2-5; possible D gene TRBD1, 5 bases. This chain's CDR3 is CSATDQGTQYF. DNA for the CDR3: TGCAGTGCTACGGATCAGGGGACCCAGTACTTC.